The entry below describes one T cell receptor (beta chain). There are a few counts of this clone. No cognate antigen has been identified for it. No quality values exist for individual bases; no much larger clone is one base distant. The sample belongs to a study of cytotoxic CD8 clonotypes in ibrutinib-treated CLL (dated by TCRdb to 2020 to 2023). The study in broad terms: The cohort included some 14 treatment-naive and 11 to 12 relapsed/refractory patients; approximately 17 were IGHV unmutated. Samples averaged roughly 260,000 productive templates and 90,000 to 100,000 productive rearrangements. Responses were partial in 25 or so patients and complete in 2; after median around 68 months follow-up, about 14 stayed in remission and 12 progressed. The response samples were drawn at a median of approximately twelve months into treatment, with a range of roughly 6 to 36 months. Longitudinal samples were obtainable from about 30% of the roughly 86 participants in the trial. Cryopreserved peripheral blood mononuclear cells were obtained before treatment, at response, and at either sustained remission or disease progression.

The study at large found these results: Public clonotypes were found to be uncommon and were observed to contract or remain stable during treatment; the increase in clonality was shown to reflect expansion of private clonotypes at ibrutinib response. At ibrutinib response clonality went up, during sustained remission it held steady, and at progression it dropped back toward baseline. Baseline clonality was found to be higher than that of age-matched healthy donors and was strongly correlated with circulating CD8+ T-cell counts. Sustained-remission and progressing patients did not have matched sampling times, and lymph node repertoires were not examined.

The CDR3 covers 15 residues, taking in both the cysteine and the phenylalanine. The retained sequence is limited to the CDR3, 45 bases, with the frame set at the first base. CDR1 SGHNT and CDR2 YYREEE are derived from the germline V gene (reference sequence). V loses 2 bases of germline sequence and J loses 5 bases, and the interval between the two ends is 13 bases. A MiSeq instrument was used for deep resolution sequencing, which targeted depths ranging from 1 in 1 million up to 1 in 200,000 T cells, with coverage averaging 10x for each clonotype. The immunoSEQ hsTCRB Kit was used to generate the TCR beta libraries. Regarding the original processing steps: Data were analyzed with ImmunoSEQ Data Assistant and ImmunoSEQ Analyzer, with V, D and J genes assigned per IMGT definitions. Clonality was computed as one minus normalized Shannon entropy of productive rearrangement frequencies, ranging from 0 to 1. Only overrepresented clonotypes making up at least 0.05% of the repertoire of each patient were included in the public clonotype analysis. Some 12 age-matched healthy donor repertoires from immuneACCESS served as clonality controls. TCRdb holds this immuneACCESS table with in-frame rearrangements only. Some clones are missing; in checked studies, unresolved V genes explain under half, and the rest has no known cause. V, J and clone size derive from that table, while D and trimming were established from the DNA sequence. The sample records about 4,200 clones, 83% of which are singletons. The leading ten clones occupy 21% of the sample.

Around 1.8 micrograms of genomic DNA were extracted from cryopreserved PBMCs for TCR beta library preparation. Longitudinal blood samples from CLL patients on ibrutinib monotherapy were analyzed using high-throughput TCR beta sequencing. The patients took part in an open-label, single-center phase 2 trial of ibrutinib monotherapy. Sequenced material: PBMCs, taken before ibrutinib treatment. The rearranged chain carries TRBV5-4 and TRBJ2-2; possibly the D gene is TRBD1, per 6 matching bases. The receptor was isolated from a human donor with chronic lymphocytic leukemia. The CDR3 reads CASSLSDRSTGELFF. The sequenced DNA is TGTGCCAGCAGCTTATCAGACAGGTCGACCGGGGAGCTGTTTTTT.